This passage covers 15 T cell receptor beta chains from one sample sequenced in a study of T-cell memory formation after mild COVID-19. From the 5' RACE reads, TCRdb called clonotypes with MiXCR, one entry per CDR3 protein. The sample includes around 420,000 distinct CDR3 sequences, 20% to 25% of them seen just once. The source material was PBMCs or a T cell subset sorted from them (not recorded which). The receptors were gathered from an adult woman who had mild COVID-19 (a few samples of this study predate the infection). Cell type and time point are not known.

The gene calls are TRBV6-5 and TRBJ2-3; 10 bases map to TRBD2. The V and J ends lost 5 bases and 2 bases, in that order; junction bases with no gene match: 4. This CDR3 is 15 amino acids long. The V gene's germline CDR1 is MNHEY and CDR2 SVGAGI. This CDR3 reads CASSRTSGVTDTQYF. The CDR3 region has the DNA TGTGCCAGCAGTCGTACTAGCGGGGTCACAGATACGCAGTATTTT.

The chain is built from TRBV7-2 and TRBJ2-2; 7 bases align to TRBD2. The CDR3 sequence is 13 residues long. The ends lost 5 bases at V and 7 bases at J; junction bases unmatched: 4. Germline values: CDR1 SGHTA, CDR2 FQGNSA. The CDR3 sequence: CASSPSGGGELFF. The CDR3 nucleotides read TGTGCCAGCAGCCCCTCGGGGGGCGGGGAGCTGTTTTTT.

This clonotype appeared a single time. CDR3 in amino acids: CASSLSPGSNQPQHF. The DNA of the CDR3 is TGTGCCAGCAGCTTGTCTCCTGGGAGCAATCAGCCCCAGCATTTT. The chain is built from TRBV5-4 and TRBJ1-5, with unresolved D. The germline V and J ends were trimmed by 1 base and 1 base, with 9 bases remaining between them. The CDR3 runs to 15 residues. CDR1 and CDR2 (germline): SGHNT, YYREEE (reference sequence).

This chain joins TRBV24-1 and TRBJ2-1, with a tentative D call TRBD1 (5 bases). The length of the CDR3 is 15 residues. Trimming left V 0 bases short and J 7 bases short, with 12 bases between. Looked up from germline, CDR1 is KGHDR and CDR2 is SFDVKD. The CDR3 is CATSDLLDSGNEQFF. For the CDR3, the DNA is TGTGCCACCAGTGATTTGCTCGATTCAGGGAATGAGCAGTTCTTC.

This clonotype has just a few counts. The chain uses TRBV7-6 and TRBJ1-1; a possible D gene is TRBD1 (6 bases). The V gene lost 1 base and the J gene lost 0 bases, with 18 bases spanning the gap. The germline V gene has CDR1 SGHVS and CDR2 FNYEAQ. There are 18 residues in the CDR3. Here the CDR3 reads CASSLGDTSIGVNTEAFF. DNA of the CDR3: TGTGCCAGCAGCTTAGGGGACACCTCAATAGGTGTGAACACTGAAGCTTTCTTT.

In this sample, this clonotype turned up many times. CDR3 region: CATTGTGGEQYF. In DNA, the CDR3 is TGTGCCACCACCGGGACAGGGGGCGAGCAGTACTTC. This chain uses TRBV10-3 with TRBJ2-7; TRBD1 matches at 11 bases. Trimming took 10 bases from V and 6 from J; bases not matched to a gene: 5. The CDR3 has 12 residues. CDR1 is ENHRY and CDR2 is SYGVKD in the germline V gene.

The V gene is TRBV24-1, the J gene TRBJ1-5; 11 bases align to TRBD1. The ends lost 5 bases at V and 6 bases at J; junction bases unmatched: 8. CDR3 size: 16 residues. Germline CDR1 KGHDR, CDR2 SFDVKD. The CDR3 DNA is TGTGCCACCAGTGCAGGACAGGGGGCGAGGAGTCAGCCCCAGCATTTT. It specifies CATSAGQGARSQPQHF.

The chain couples TRBV10-3 to TRBJ1-2, with 7 bases lining up with TRBD1. The CDR3 is 13 amino acids. CDR1 ENHRY and CDR2 SYGVKD come from the germline V gene. The J segment lost 7 bases and the V segment lost 6 bases, leaving 8 bases of the junction unmatched. CDR3 bases: TGTGCCATCAGCTACCGACAGGGAGGTGGCTACACCTTC. It encodes CAISYRQGGGYTF.

This clonotype showed up many times. The V call is TRBV5-1, the J call TRBJ1-3; TRBD1 agrees at 7 bases. Germline V lookup: CDR1 SGHRS, CDR2 YFSETQ. This CDR3 has 13 residues. The V segment lost 3 bases and the J segment 4 bases; nucleotides outside the gene matches: 1. CDR3 loop: CASSSGQGNTIYF. As DNA, the CDR3 is TGCGCCAGCAGCTCGGGACAGGGAAACACCATATATTTT.

The V call is TRBV29-1, the J call TRBJ1-1; 8 bases agree with TRBD1. Germline lookup yields CDR1 SQVTM and CDR2 ANQGSEA. The CDR3 is 13 residues long. The junction had 6 bases not matched to a gene; V was cut back by 3 bases and J by 6 bases. Here the CDR3 reads CSVEVDRAAEAFF. The CDR3 coding sequence is TGCAGCGTTGAGGTGGACAGGGCAGCTGAAGCTTTCTTT.

The V and J genes are TRBV5-6 and TRBJ1-5; D gene uncertain. The CDR3 is 14 residues long. Germline V lookup: CDR1 SGHDT, CDR2 YYEEEE. Trimming removed 5 bases at V and 2 bases at J, with 11 bases between. The CDR3 loop is CASSSRSGNQPQHF. The CDR3 DNA is TGTGCCAGCAGTTCCAGGTCAGGCAATCAGCCCCAGCATTTT.

This clonotype has only a few counts. This chain uses TRBV24-1 with TRBJ2-5; no definite D call. The CDR3 runs to 12 residues. V dropped 4 bases and J dropped 2 bases, with 4 bases sitting between them. From germline, CDR1 is KGHDR and CDR2 SFDVKD. In DNA, the CDR3 is TGTGCCACCAGTGAAAATCAAGAGACCCAGTACTTC. Residues: CATSENQETQYF.

This clonotype was counted between two and nine times. The genes are TRBV11-3 and TRBJ1-6; tentatively, D is TRBD1 (6 bases). Germline loops: CDR1 SGHNT, CDR2 YENEEA. This CDR3 has 16 residues. The V and J ends lost 5 bases and 14 bases respectively, with 25 bases between them. The CDR3 DNA sequence: TGTGCCAGCAGCCCCTCACGGGGGCAGGGCGCCCCAACCCTCCACTTT. Encoded protein: CASSPSRGQGAPTLHF. Supplemented by reference TRBV11-3 and TRBJ1-6, the full variable domain reads EAGVVQSPRYKIIEKKQPVAFWCNPISGHNTLYWYLQNLGQGPELLIRYENEEAVDDSQLPKDRFSAERLKGVDSTLKIQPAELGDSAVYLCASSPSRGQGAPTLHFGNGTRLTVT.

This clonotype has only a few counts. The chain has TRBV4-2 and TRBJ1-1, with TRBD1 matching over 8 bases. The CDR3 covers 15 residues. The V segment lost 0 bases and the J segment 1 base; nucleotides outside the gene matches: 1. The germline V gene has CDR1 LGHNA and CDR2 YNFKEQ. DNA for the CDR3: TGTGCCAGCAGCCAAGAGGACAGGGAGAACACTGAAGCTTTCTTT. Translating it yields CASSQEDRENTEAFF.

This clonotype was found a few times. As DNA, the CDR3 is TGTGCCAGCAGCCAAACGGGCAGGGTTGAAGCTTTCTTT. This gives the protein CASSQTGRVEAFF. V is TRBV3-1 and J is TRBJ1-1; D may be TRBD1 (5 bases). CDR3 length: 13 amino acids. V was pared by 2 bases and J by 7 bases, with 11 bases between. Germline CDR1 and CDR2: LGHDT and YNNKEL (reference sequence).